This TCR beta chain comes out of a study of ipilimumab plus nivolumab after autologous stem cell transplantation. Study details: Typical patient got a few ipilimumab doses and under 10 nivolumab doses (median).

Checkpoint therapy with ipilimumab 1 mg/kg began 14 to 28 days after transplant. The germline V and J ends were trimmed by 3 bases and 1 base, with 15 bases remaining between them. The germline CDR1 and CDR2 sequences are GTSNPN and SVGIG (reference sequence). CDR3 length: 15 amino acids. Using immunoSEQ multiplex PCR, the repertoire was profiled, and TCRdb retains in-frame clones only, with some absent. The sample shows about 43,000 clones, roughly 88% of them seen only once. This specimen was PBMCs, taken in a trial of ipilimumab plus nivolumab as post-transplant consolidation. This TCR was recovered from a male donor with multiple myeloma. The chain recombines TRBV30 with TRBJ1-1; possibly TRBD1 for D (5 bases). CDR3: CAWSAGPGTNTEAFF. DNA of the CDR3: TGTGCCTGGAGCGCGGGCCCGGGGACGAACACTGAAGCTTTCTTT.